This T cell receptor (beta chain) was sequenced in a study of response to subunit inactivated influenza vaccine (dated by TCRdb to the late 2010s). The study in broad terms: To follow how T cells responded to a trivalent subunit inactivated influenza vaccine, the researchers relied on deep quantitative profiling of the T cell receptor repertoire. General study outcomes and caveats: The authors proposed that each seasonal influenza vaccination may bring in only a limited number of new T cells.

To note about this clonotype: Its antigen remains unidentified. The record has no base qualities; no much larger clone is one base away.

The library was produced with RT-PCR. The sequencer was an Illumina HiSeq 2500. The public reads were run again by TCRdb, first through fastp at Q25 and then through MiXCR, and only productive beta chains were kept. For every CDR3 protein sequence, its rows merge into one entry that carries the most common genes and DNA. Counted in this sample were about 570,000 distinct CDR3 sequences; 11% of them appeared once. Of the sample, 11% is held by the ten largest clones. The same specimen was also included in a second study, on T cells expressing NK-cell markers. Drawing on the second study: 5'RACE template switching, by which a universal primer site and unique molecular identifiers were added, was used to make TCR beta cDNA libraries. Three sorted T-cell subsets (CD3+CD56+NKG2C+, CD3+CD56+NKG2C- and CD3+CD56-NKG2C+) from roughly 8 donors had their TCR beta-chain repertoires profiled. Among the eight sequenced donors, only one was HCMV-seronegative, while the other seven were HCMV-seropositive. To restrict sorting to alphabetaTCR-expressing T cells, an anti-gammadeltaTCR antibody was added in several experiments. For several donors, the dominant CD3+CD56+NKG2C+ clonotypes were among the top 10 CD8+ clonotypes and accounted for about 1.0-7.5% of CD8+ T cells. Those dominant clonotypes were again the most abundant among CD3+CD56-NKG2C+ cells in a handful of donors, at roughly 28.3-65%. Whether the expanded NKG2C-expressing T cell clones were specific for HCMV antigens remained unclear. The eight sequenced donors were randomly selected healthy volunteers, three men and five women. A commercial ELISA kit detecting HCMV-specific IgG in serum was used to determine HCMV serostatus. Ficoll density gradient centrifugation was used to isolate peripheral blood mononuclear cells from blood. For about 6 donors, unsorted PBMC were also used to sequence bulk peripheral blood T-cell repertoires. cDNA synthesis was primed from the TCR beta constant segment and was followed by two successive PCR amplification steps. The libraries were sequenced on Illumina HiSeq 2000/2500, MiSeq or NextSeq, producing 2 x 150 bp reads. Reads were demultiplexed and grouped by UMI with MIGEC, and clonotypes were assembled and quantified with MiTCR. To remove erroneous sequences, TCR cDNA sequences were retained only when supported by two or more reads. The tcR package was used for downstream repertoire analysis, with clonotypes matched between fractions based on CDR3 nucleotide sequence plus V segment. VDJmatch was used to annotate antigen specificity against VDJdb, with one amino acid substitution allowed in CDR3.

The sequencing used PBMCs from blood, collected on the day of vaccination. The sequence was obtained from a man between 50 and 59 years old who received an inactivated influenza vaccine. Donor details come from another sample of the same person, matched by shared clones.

The nucleotide sequence is given as TGTGCCAGCAGTCTAGACAGGGGTTGGACCGGGGAGCTGTTTTTT. This gives the protein CASSLDRGWTGELFF. This chain joins TRBV27 to TRBJ2-2, and 8 junction bases match TRBD1. From the cysteine up to the phenylalanine, the CDR3 has a length of 15 residues. Here the CDR3 DNA is all that survives: 45 bases in frame from base 1. The germline V gene (reference sequence) provides CDR1 MNHEY and CDR2 SMNVEV. At the junction V is shortened by 5 bases and J by 5 bases; bases outside the gene matches: 7.